This TCR beta chain was recorded in a study of PD-1 blockade in classical Hodgkin lymphoma. Study as a whole: Nivolumab dosed at 3 mg/kg went to patients intravenously every 2 weeks.

Regarding the study as a whole: The authors excluded patients who started nivolumab under 1 year after ASCT. Reported findings placed baseline TCR diversity lower in newly diagnosed patients (compared with healthy donors). Similar baseline diversity was found in complete responders and newly diagnosed patients.

A remark on this clone: Antigen unknown.

Some clones are missing from TCRdb's copy, which holds only in-frame ones; the method was immunoSEQ multiplex PCR. The repertoire holds some 23,000 clones, with about 71% as singletons. Every patient was affected by relapse after autologous stem cell transplantation, while exposure to brentuximab vedotin was not uniform. Material: peripheral blood mononuclear cells (PBMCs), obtained at baseline. The clonotype comes from a human donor with classical Hodgkin lymphoma.

The DNA for the CDR3 is TGTGCCAGCAGCTTATACCCTGGAGCGGGTCCCTACAATGAGCAGTTCTTC. Amino acid sequence: CASSLYPGAGPYNEQFF. The gene calls are TRBV7-3 and TRBJ2-1; a weak D match, TRBD2 (6 bases). The CDR3 contains 17 residues. CDR1 SGHTA and CDR2 FQGTGA come from the germline V gene. Trimming pared 2 bases from V and 2 bases from J, leaving 16 bases between.